A single sample gave rise to the 32 T cell receptor beta chains below, sequenced in a study of response to subunit inactivated influenza vaccine. TCRdb re-derived calls from the RT-PCR reads in MiXCR, one entry per CDR3 protein. The sample consists of about 650,000 distinct CDR3 sequences, about a sixth of them appearing once. The material was PBMCs from blood, obtained 11 to 12 days after vaccination. Source of these receptors: a man aged 50-60 years who received an inactivated influenza vaccine.

This clonotype has ten or more counts. This chain links TRBV20-1 with TRBJ1-5; D is perhaps TRBD1 (5 bases). The V gene's germline CDR1 is DFQATT and CDR2 SNEGSKA (reference sequence). Trimming cost V 1 base and J 5 bases, with 12 bases left between them. The CDR3 totals 14 residues. The CDR3 sequence is CSARGVLGDQPQHF. CDR3 in DNA: TGCAGTGCTAGAGGGGTATTAGGGGATCAGCCCCAGCATTTT.

This chain connects TRBV10-3 to TRBJ1-4; no firm D call. The CDR3 contains 14 residues. The V end lost 0 bases, the J end lost 8 bases, and 10 bases lay between the germline ends. Germline V lookup: CDR1 ENHRY, CDR2 SYGVKD. The CDR3 region is CAISESMGLEKLFF. The CDR3 region has the DNA TGTGCCATCAGTGAGTCGATGGGTCTCGAAAAACTGTTTTTT.

Many counts were recorded for this clonotype. The V gene is TRBV12-3 or TRBV12-4, the J gene TRBJ2-1, with TRBD2 identical over 10 bases. V trimming: 6 bases; J trimming: 1 base; junction bases outside the gene matches: 3. CDR3 size: 15 residues. The CDR3 region has the DNA TGTGCCAGCAGGATTAGCGGGAGGTCCTACAATGAGCAGTTCTTC. Translating it yields CASRISGRSYNEQFF.

As regards this clonotype: A junction end diverges from the germline sequence, so it may reflect a read error. The chain recombines TRBV29-1 with TRBJ2-5, with D maybe TRBD2 (5 bases). The germline V gene encodes CDR1 SQVTM and CDR2 ANQGSEA. CDR3 length: 14 amino acids. Here the CDR3 DNA reads TGCAGCGTTGAAGGTCGAGTGGCGAGGGAGACCCAGAACTTC. Its translation is CSVEGRVARETQNF.

CDR3 sequence reads: CSVQGQGNTEAFF. The DNA for the CDR3 is TGCAGCGTCCAGGGACAGGGGAACACTGAAGCTTTCTTT. This chain links TRBV29-1 with TRBJ1-1; 9 bases are a match to TRBD1. J gave up 1 base and V 6 bases, and 3 bases lay outside the gene matches. Germline-derived CDR1 and CDR2 are SQVTM and ANQGSEA. The CDR3 contains 13 residues.

The chain couples TRBV5-6 to TRBJ1-1; tentative D call: TRBD1 (5 bases). Germline V gives CDR1 SGHDT, CDR2 YYEEEE. The CDR3 runs to 14 residues. Trimming took 4 bases from V and 5 from J, leaving 15 bases between them. The CDR3 DNA reads TGTGCCAGCAGCCTGGTGGGGCTGAGAACTGAAGCTTTCTTT. Encoded protein: CASSLVGLRTEAFF.

In DNA, the CDR3 is TGTGCCAGCAGCCCCTTCGGACAGGGTTGGACTGGGGCCAACGTCCTGACTTTC. Its translation is CASSPFGQGWTGANVLTF. The V call is TRBV6-1, the J call TRBJ2-6; 8 nucleotides match TRBD1. The CDR3 consists of 18 residues. Trimming at V came to 6 bases and at J to 2 bases, leaving 12 bases not matched to a gene. In germline, CDR1 is MNHNS, CDR2 SASEGT.

This chain links TRBV29-1 with TRBJ2-7; tentatively, D is TRBD2 (6 bases). The CDR3 has 14 residues. Germline V lookup: CDR1 SQVTM, CDR2 ANQGSEA. V was clipped by 1 base and J by 0 bases, with 10 bases between them. The CDR3 bases are TGCAGCGTTGAAGGGACGACTAGCTCCTACGAGCAGTACTTC. Translating gives CSVEGTTSSYEQYF.

This clonotype was seen repeatedly, ten times or more. This chain uses TRBV20-1 with TRBJ2-3; the match to TRBD1 covers 8 bases. Germline V gives CDR1 DFQATT, CDR2 SNEGSKA (reference sequence). This CDR3 region has 19 residues. The ends lost 1 base at V and 0 bases at J; junction bases unmatched: 15. In nucleotides, the CDR3 is TGCAGTGCTAGAGTTCAGGGGGCACCCATCTCTCTTAGCACAGATACGCAGTATTTT. Amino acid sequence: CSARVQGAPISLSTDTQYF.

The J gene is TRBJ2-1, the V gene TRBV12-3 or TRBV12-4; 8 bases agree with TRBD2. CDR3 length: 18 residues. The V segment lost 1 base and the J segment 8 bases; nucleotides outside the gene matches: 16. The CDR3 spells CASSLGTGGRFLLHEQFF. As DNA, the CDR3 is TGTGCCAGCAGTTTAGGGACGGGGGGGCGTTTTTTGTTACATGAGCAGTTCTTC.

V and J are TRBV2 and TRBJ1-5; TRBD1 aligns across 10 bases. This CDR3 comprises 14 residues. Germline V gives CDR1 SNHLY, CDR2 FYNNEI. J was trimmed by 1 base and V by 8 bases; bases with no gene match: 2. In nucleotides, the CDR3 is TGTGCCAGCGGGACAGGGGTAAGCAATCAGCCCCAGCATTTT. Encoded protein: CASGTGVSNQPQHF.

This clonotype was recorded many times. V and J are TRBV18 and TRBJ2-1; D ambiguous. V lost 5 bases to trimming and J lost 6 bases, with 17 bases between them. The CDR3 spans 15 residues. Germline CDR1 is KGHSH and CDR2 is LQKENI. The CDR3 protein is CASSTGVLSSNEQFF. The CDR3 DNA sequence: TGTGCCAGCTCAACTGGGGTATTGTCATCCAATGAGCAGTTCTTC.

This sequence joins TRBV7-8 and TRBJ2-7, with 12 bases lining up with TRBD1. Germline trimming cut 5 bases from V and 7 bases from J; bases unmatched to any gene: 6. The CDR3 runs 14 residues. Germline loops: CDR1 SGHVS, CDR2 FQNEAQ. CDR3 loop: CASSLGQGAKEQYF. The CDR3, as DNA: TGTGCCAGCAGCCTGGGACAGGGGGCGAAGGAGCAGTACTTC.

J is TRBJ2-1 and V is TRBV28; D may correspond to TRBD1 or TRBD2 (7 bases each). V was shortened by 5 bases and J by 5 bases, with 19 bases between the two germline ends. The CDR3 runs to 16 residues. Germline V gene data show CDR1 as MDHEN and CDR2 as SYDVKM. CDR3 loop: CASSPYAGGGNNEQFF. CDR3 DNA sequence: TGTGCCAGCAGTCCCTATGCAGGGGGGGGTAACAATGAGCAGTTCTTC.

This clonotype has more than one count but fewer than ten. The gene calls are TRBV15 and TRBJ2-1, with a tentative D call TRBD2 (6 bases). Per the germline V gene, CDR1 is LNHNV and CDR2 is YYDKDF (reference sequence). This CDR3 has 15 amino acids. The V gene lost 5 bases and the J gene lost 5 bases, with 16 bases spanning the gap. The CDR3 is CATSADPGLHNEQFF. The CDR3 DNA sequence: TGTGCCACCAGCGCTGACCCGGGACTCCACAATGAGCAGTTCTTC.

This clonotype was detected only a few times. The CDR3 DNA follows: TGTGCCAGCAGTTACGTGGGGGGCGCGAGGTTTGAAGCTTTCTTT. This codes for CASSYVGGARFEAFF. The V and J genes are TRBV6-5 and TRBJ1-1; tentatively, D is TRBD1 (6 bases). CDR1 and CDR2 from the germline V gene are MNHEY and SVGAGI. V was shortened by 2 bases and J by 7 bases, with 17 bases between the two germline ends. CDR3 length: 15 amino acids.

This chain joins TRBV20-1 and TRBJ2-4; 13 bases agree with TRBD2. Losses at the gene ends were 4 bases for V and 13 bases for J; bases not matched to a gene: 4. The CDR3 contains 12 residues. The germline V gene has CDR1 DFQATT and CDR2 SNEGSKA (reference sequence). The CDR3 sequence is CSATGTSGEQYF. The CDR3 nucleotides read TGCAGTGCTACCGGGACTAGCGGGGAACAGTACTTC.

V and J are TRBV5-4 and TRBJ2-1; a possible D gene is TRBD1 (6 bases). The CDR3 is made up of 11 amino acids. In germline, CDR1 is SGHNT, CDR2 YYREEE (reference sequence). With 9 bases removed from V and 10 bases from J, the gap between germline ends came to 14 bases. CDR3 in DNA: TGTGCCACCAGGACAGTTGGGGAGCAGTTCTTC. As protein: CATRTVGEQFF.

In its sample, this clonotype was seen a few times. The chain recombines TRBV28 with TRBJ2-7, with TRBD1 identical over 7 bases. CDR1 and CDR2 (germline): MDHEN, SYDVKM. CDR3 length equals 16 residues. V lost 7 bases and J lost 2; bases outside the gene matches: 14. CDR3: CASTPRDRQGAYEQYF. CDR3 DNA: TGTGCCAGCACCCCGAGGGATCGTCAGGGGGCCTACGAGCAGTACTTC.

The CDR3 region is CAIGTGVTDTQYF. In nucleotides, the CDR3 is TGTGCCATTGGGACAGGGGTCACAGATACGCAGTATTTT. The rearrangement joins TRBV10-3 to TRBJ2-3; 10 positions match TRBD1. V gave up 9 bases and J gave up 2 bases; unmatched junction bases: 2. Looked up from germline, CDR1 is ENHRY and CDR2 is SYGVKD. This CDR3 spans 13 amino acids.

A few counts support this clonotype. V and J are TRBV5-6 and TRBJ1-1; 7 bases map to TRBD1. The V segment lost 2 bases and the J segment 5 bases; nucleotides outside the gene matches: 9. This CDR3 contains 15 residues. CDR1 is SGHDT and CDR2 is YYEEEE in the germline V gene. CDR3 protein: CASSFGGNRGTEAFF. CDR3 in DNA: TGTGCCAGCAGCTTCGGGGGAAACAGGGGAACTGAAGCTTTCTTT.

This clonotype was observed a few times. The chain joins TRBV12-3 or TRBV12-4 to TRBJ2-5, with D perhaps being TRBD1 or TRBD2 (5 bases each). The CDR3 spans 15 residues. V dropped 6 bases and J dropped 1 base, with 15 bases sitting between them. The DNA for the CDR3 is TGTGCCAGCAGCCTAAGGGGACCGATCCAAGAGACCCAGTACTTC. Protein: CASSLRGPIQETQYF.

This clonotype was observed a handful of times. The chain combines TRBV5-1 with TRBJ2-2, with D maybe TRBD1 (6 bases). Germline V gene lookup returns CDR1 SGHRS and CDR2 YFSETQ. V was shortened by 3 bases and J by 8 bases, with 14 bases between the two germline ends. This CDR3 contains 14 residues. The chain's CDR3 is CASSSQMGAGELFF. For the CDR3, the DNA is TGCGCCAGCAGCTCGCAAATGGGGGCTGGGGAGCTGTTTTTT.

This chain uses TRBV5-1 with TRBJ1-4; 9 bases map to TRBD1. After removal of 0 bases from V and 2 bases from J, the junction contained 5 bases not matched to a gene. Germline CDR1 and CDR2: SGHRS and YFSETQ. The CDR3 runs to 17 residues. CDR3 nucleotides: TGCGCCAGCAGCTTGGTGACAGGGGGTAGGACTAATGAAAAACTGTTTTTT. Translation gives CASSLVTGGRTNEKLFF.

This clonotype has a handful of counts. The chain employs TRBV7-9 and TRBJ2-5, with 7 bases that match TRBD2. Germline loops: CDR1 SEHNR, CDR2 FQNEAQ (reference sequence). The CDR3 has 14 residues. V was clipped by 5 bases and J by 5 bases; unmatched bases: 8. CDR3: CASSPGLEWETQYF. For the CDR3, the DNA is TGTGCCAGCAGCCCCGGACTAGAGTGGGAGACCCAGTACTTC.

This clonotype was observed at least ten times. This rearrangement joins TRBV5-1 to TRBJ2-1; 7 positions agree with TRBD1. This CDR3 region has 16 residues. The trim removed 6 bases at V and 0 bases at J, leaving 9 bases unmatched. Per germline, CDR1 SGHRS and CDR2 YFSETQ. The DNA of the CDR3 is TGCGCCAGCAACACAAGACAGGGTAGCTCCTACAATGAGCAGTTCTTC. This codes for CASNTRQGSSYNEQFF.

This clonotype was found many times. V gene TRBV4-1 combines with J gene TRBJ2-3; tentative D call: TRBD1 (6 bases). V lost 2 bases to trimming and J lost 6 bases, with 12 bases between them. This CDR3 has 14 amino acids. The germline gives CDR1 MGHRA, CDR2 YSYEKL. The CDR3 coding sequence is TGCGCCAGCAGCCAAACCCGGGACATCGATACGCAGTATTTT. Protein product: CASSQTRDIDTQYF.

This chain uses TRBV12-3 or TRBV12-4 with TRBJ1-6; no clear D gene. This CDR3 comprises 16 residues. V was trimmed by 1 base and J by 10 bases, leaving 17 bases between them. The DNA of the CDR3 is TGTGCCAGCAGTTTAGGGACTCTGACCAGCGGGTCACCCCTCCACTTT. Encoded protein: CASSLGTLTSGSPLHF.

This clonotype occurred a few times. V and J are TRBV7-2 and TRBJ1-2, with D uncertain. The CDR3 contains 13 residues. Germline values: CDR1 SGHTA, CDR2 FQGNSA. The V gene lost 0 bases and the J gene lost 6 bases, with 8 bases spanning the gap. DNA of the CDR3: TGTGCCAGCAGCTTAGCGCTAAGGGATGGCTACACCTTC. Its protein product is CASSLALRDGYTF. The full variable domain, its missing parts supplied by reference TRBV7-2 and TRBJ1-2, is GAGVSQSPSNKVTEKGKDVELRCDPISGHTALYWYRQSLGQGLEFLIYFQGNSAPDKSGLPSDRFSAERTGGSVSTLTIQRTQQEDSAVYLCASSLALRDGYTFGSGTRLTVV.

The rearrangement uses TRBV28 and TRBJ2-7, with TRBD2 matching 8 bases. Per the germline V gene, CDR1 is MDHEN and CDR2 is SYDVKM. The CDR3 is made up of 15 amino acids. The trim removed 5 bases at V and 6 bases at J, leaving 12 bases unmatched. The CDR3 sequence is CASSPPAGARSEQYF. The CDR3 nucleotides are TGTGCCAGCAGTCCCCCAGCGGGAGCTCGTTCCGAGCAGTACTTC.

This clonotype was picked up a small number of times. CDR3 amino acids: CASSQEGIALSDTQYF. CDR3 sequence (DNA): TGTGCCAGCAGCCAGGAGGGAATAGCTCTCTCAGATACGCAGTATTTT. The chain has TRBV3-1 and TRBJ2-3, with a weak D call TRBD2 (6 bases). Germline CDR1 reads LGHDT; CDR2 reads YNNKEL (reference sequence). The CDR3 totals 16 residues. The V end lost 3 bases, the J end lost 4 bases, and 17 bases lay between the germline ends.

This clonotype was counted a few times. The V and J genes are TRBV15 and TRBJ2-1; possible D gene TRBD1, 6 bases. V dropped 2 bases and J dropped 10 bases, with 12 bases sitting between them. The CDR3 has 13 amino acids. Per germline, CDR1 LNHNV and CDR2 YYDKDF (reference sequence). The DNA for the CDR3 is TGTGCCACCAGCAGAACTCAGGGGCCAGAGCAGTTCTTC. It translates to CATSRTQGPEQFF. Together with reference TRBV15 and TRBJ2-1, the CDR3 gives the full variable domain: DAMVIQNPRYQVTQFGKPVTLSCSQTLNHNVMYWYQQKSSQAPKLLFHYYDKDFNNEADTPDNFQSRRPNTSFCFLDIRSPGLGDTAMYLCATSRTQGPEQFFGPGTRLTVL.